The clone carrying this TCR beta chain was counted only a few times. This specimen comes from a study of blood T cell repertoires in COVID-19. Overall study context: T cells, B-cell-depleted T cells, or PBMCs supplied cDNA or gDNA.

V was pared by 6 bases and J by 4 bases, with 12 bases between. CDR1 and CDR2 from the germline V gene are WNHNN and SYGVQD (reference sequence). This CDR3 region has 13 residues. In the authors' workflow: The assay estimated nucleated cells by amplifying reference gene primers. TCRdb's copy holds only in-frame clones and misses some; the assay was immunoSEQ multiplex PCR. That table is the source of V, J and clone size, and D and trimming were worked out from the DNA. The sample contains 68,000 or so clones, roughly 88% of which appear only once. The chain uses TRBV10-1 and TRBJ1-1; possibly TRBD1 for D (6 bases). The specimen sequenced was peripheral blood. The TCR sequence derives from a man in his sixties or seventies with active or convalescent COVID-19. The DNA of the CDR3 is TGCGCCAGCAGACGGGACATAGTCACTGAAGCTTTCTTT. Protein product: CASRRDIVTEAFF.